This TCR beta chain was observed in a study of graft-versus-host responses after intestinal transplantation. Background on the study: Among the recipients, transplants were multivisceral, liver-intestinal, or isolated intestinal. All recipients were given anti-thymocyte globulin induction, and tacrolimus and steroids were then administered for roughly three years. Findings of the study overall: Investigators detected GvH clones in recipient marrow, with some emerging earlier in ileum or blood. In patients with graft-donor T cell macrochimerism, allograft graft-versus-host to host-versus-graft clonal ratios were high.

With regard to this clone: Its antigen is unidentified.

The germline V and J ends were trimmed by 2 bases and 8 bases, with 12 bases remaining between them. The CDR3 has 13 amino acids. CDR1 and CDR2 from the germline V gene are GTSNPN and SVGIG (reference sequence). Produced via immunoSEQ multiplex PCR; TCRdb's table is partial and in-frame only. The sample shows over 120,000 clones, around 90% of them seen only once. The origin of this receptor is a human donor who received an intestinal transplant. The specimen was unstimulated CD4+ T cells sorted from spleen or lymph node cells, collected before intestinal transplant. The chain has TRBV30 and TRBJ1-4; D not certain. The CDR3 DNA sequence: TGTGCCTGGAGTTTAGGGAGGCAGGAAAAACTGTTTTTT. It translates to CAWSLGRQEKLFF. Together with reference TRBV30 and TRBJ1-4, the CDR3 gives the full variable domain: SQTIHQWPATLVQPVGSPLSLECTVEGTSNPNLYWYRQAAGRGLQLLFYSVGIGQISSEVPQNLSASRPQDRQFILSSKKLLLSDSGFYLCAWSLGRQEKLFFGSGTQLSVL.